The 3 T cell receptor beta chains presented below share a single source sample, sequenced in a study of regulatory T cells in long-lasting Graves disease. Arm-PCR of CDR3 regions and iRepertoire HTBI primers were the basis on which TCR beta libraries were built. MiXCR, run by TCRdb on the multiplex PCR reads, gives a single entry per CDR3 protein. The sample has fewer than 550,000 distinct CDR3 sequences, around a fifth seen once. Indicated time point: persistent/refractory GD, antithyroid drugs over 5 years with positive TRAb. The TCR library was made from RNA extracted from PBMCs. The sequences come from peripheral blood mononuclear cells (PBMCs), collected when the disease was refractory, from a patient treated with antithyroid drugs. The receptors come from a female donor with Graves disease.

This clonotype was counted at least ten times. J is TRBJ1-5 and V is TRBV6-1; TRBD1 matches 7 bases. CDR3 length equals 17 residues. Germline CDR1 MNHNS, CDR2 SASEGT. The V segment lost 4 bases and the J segment 1 base; nucleotides outside the gene matches: 10. CDR3 loop: CASSGIRGRYSNQPQHF. The CDR3 DNA is TGTGCCAGCAGTGGAATCAGGGGGAGGTACAGCAATCAGCCCCAGCATTTT.

This clonotype appeared many times. V is TRBV6-5 and J is TRBJ2-5; 8 bases match TRBD1. J was trimmed by 3 bases and V by 1 base; bases with no gene match: 10. CDR3 length: 17 amino acids. Germline CDR1 MNHEY, CDR2 SVGAGI. CDR3: CASSYWDRHWKEETQYF. Here the CDR3 DNA reads TGTGCCAGCAGTTACTGGGACAGGCATTGGAAGGAAGAGACCCAGTACTTC.

This clonotype was found many times. The chain recombines TRBV15 with TRBJ1-5; a weak D match, TRBD1 (5 bases). This CDR3 contains 15 residues. The ends were cut back, 1 base at V and 3 bases at J, with 10 bases in the middle. Germline CDR1 reads LNHNV; CDR2 reads YYDKDF (reference sequence). CDR3 region: CATSRGRGYNQPQHF. CDR3 sequence (DNA): TGTGCCACCAGCAGAGGAAGGGGATACAATCAGCCCCAGCATTTT.